The entry below gives a single TCR beta chain sequence along with its context. The antigen is unknown. The germline V gene has CDR1 GTSNPN and CDR2 SVGIG (reference sequence). The ends were cut back, 1 base at V and 5 bases at J, with 11 bases in the middle. This CDR3 has 13 amino acids. The sample originates from a study of cytomegalovirus exposure and HLA in healthy donors. Study-wide findings and caveats: Sequencing depth roughly uniform across donors was assumed in presence/absence analyses.

The PCR employed 60 Vbeta primers together with 13 Jbeta primers. Assay: immunoSEQ multiplex PCR; the TCRdb copy retains only in-frame clones and omits some. The sample holds around 39,000 clones, 70% to 80% seen once. The sample was PBMCs. The receptor comes from a man aged 25 to 45 in good health and CMV-seronegative. This rearrangement joins TRBV30 to TRBJ1-1; D gene unclear. The CDR3 sequence is CAWSAEGGTEAFF. For the CDR3, the DNA is TGTGCCTGGAGTGCTGAGGGTGGGACTGAAGCTTTCTTT.